Following are 14 T cell receptor beta chains from one sample sequenced in a study of PD-1 blockade in classical Hodgkin lymphoma. Relapse after autologous stem cell transplantation occurred in every patient, and brentuximab vedotin exposure varied. Only in-frame clones appear in the TCRdb table, and some are missing; sequencing was by immunoSEQ multiplex PCR. The sample carries about 11,000 clones, 70% to 85% recorded once. The starting material was peripheral blood mononuclear cells (PBMCs), obtained before the second cycle of nivolumab. The origin of the receptors is a human donor with classical Hodgkin lymphoma.

The V gene is TRBV10-1, the J gene TRBJ1-6, with 7 bases matching TRBD1. CDR3 length: 14 amino acids. Trimming took 8 bases from V and 5 from J; bases not matched to a gene: 6. The V gene's germline CDR1 is WNHNN and CDR2 SYGVQD (reference sequence). The CDR3 loop reads CASQTGENNSPLHF. As DNA, the CDR3 is TGCGCCAGCCAAACAGGGGAAAATAATTCACCCCTCCACTTT.

This rearrangement joins TRBV9 to TRBJ2-5; TRBD2 agrees at 10 bases. The CDR3 length is 15 residues. Germline CDR1 reads SGDLS; CDR2 reads YYNGEE. V was pared by 1 base and J by 1 base, with 1 base of the junction left unmatched. The CDR3 sequence is CASSVIAGGQETQYF. The CDR3 nucleotides are TGTGCCAGCAGCGTAATAGCGGGGGGCCAAGAGACCCAGTACTTC.

The chain joins TRBV7-3 to TRBJ2-1; a weak D match, TRBD1 (6 bases). The length of the CDR3 is 13 residues. Trimming took off 6 bases at V and 9 bases at J, with 15 bases between the two ends. Germline CDR1 is SGHTA and CDR2 is FQGTGA. DNA for the CDR3: TGTGCCAGCAGTCGTCTCACAGGGATTGAGCAGTTCTTC. Its protein product is CASSRLTGIEQFF.

This clone was observed a few times. The chain links TRBV2 to TRBJ2-1, with TRBD2 matching 8 bases. V dropped 5 bases and J dropped 3; count of bases not matched to a gene: 9. CDR3 size: 16 residues. Per germline, CDR1 SNHLY and CDR2 FYNNEI. DNA for the CDR3: TGTGCCAGCAGTACTCGGGGGGGCCCTTACTACAATGAGCAGTTCTTC. It yields the protein CASSTRGGPYYNEQFF.

This chain uses TRBV6-6 with TRBJ2-1; 10 nucleotides agree with TRBD2. In germline, CDR1 is MNHNY, CDR2 SVGAGI (reference sequence). Trimming cost V 2 bases and J 4 bases; bases outside gene matches: 5. The CDR3 extends over 16 amino acids. CDR3 amino acids: CASSYLLAGAYNEQFF. CDR3 DNA sequence: TGTGCCAGCAGTTACCTGCTAGCGGGAGCTTACAATGAGCAGTTCTTC.

The rearrangement joins TRBV19 to TRBJ2-5; 11 bases are shared with TRBD2. Per the germline V gene, CDR1 is LNHDA and CDR2 is SQIVND (reference sequence). The CDR3 spans 17 residues. The V and J ends lost 5 bases and 4 bases, in that order; junction bases with no gene match: 12. The CDR3 region has the DNA TGTGCCAGTAGTCGCCGCTCCACTAGCGGGAGAGGAGAGACCCAGTACTTC. Protein sequence: CASSRRSTSGRGETQYF.

V gene TRBV2 combines with J gene TRBJ2-3; D is undetermined. CDR3 length equals 13 residues. Per the germline V gene, CDR1 is SNHLY and CDR2 is FYNNEI. V dropped 3 bases and J dropped 4 bases, with 8 bases sitting between them. The CDR3 spells CASSDARSDTQYF. The CDR3 DNA reads as TGTGCCAGCAGTGATGCCCGGTCAGATACGCAGTATTTT.

This chain connects TRBV4-3 to TRBJ1-1; TRBD1 might be the D (5 bases). The germline V and J ends were trimmed by 1 base and 0 bases, with 15 bases remaining between them. Germline CDR1 and CDR2: LGHNA and YSLEER. This CDR3 region has 17 residues. In DNA, the CDR3 is TGCGCCAGCAGCCAAGTTATCGCGCTGGGACTGAACACTGAAGCTTTCTTT. Translated, it gives CASSQVIALGLNTEAFF.

The chain couples TRBV29-1 to TRBJ2-1, with TRBD1 identical over 11 bases. Germline-derived CDR1 and CDR2 are SQVTM and ANQGSEA. V was clipped by 1 base and J by 10 bases; unmatched bases: 6. The CDR3 runs to 14 residues. Written as DNA, the CDR3 is TGCAGCGTTGAAGTCCGGGACAGGGGGTACGAGCAGTTCTTC. Translated, it gives CSVEVRDRGYEQFF.

The chain links TRBV4-3 to TRBJ2-4, with TRBD1 matching over 10 bases. V dropped 4 bases and J dropped 8; count of bases not matched to a gene: 8. From germline, CDR1 is LGHNA and CDR2 YSLEER. The CDR3 consists of 15 residues. As DNA, the CDR3 is TGCGCCAGCAGCCCCCAGACAGGGGGCTCTTACATTCAGTACTTC. Encoded protein: CASSPQTGGSYIQYF.

This chain joins TRBV7-9 and TRBJ2-5; 8 positions agree with TRBD2. This CDR3 is built from 15 residues. The trim removed 3 bases at V and 3 bases at J, leaving 6 bases unmatched. The V gene's germline CDR1 is SEHNR and CDR2 FQNEAQ (reference sequence). CDR3 region: CASSFWTGGEETQYF. DNA for the CDR3: TGTGCCAGCAGCTTCTGGACGGGAGGGGAAGAGACCCAGTACTTC. Looking up the rest from reference TRBV7-9 and TRBJ2-5 gives the full variable domain: DTGVSQNPRHKITKRGQNVTFRCDPISEHNRLYWYRQTLGQGPEFLTYFQNEAQLEKSRLLSDRFSAERPKGSFSTLEIQRTEQGDSAMYLCASSFWTGGEETQYFGPGTRLLVL.

The rearrangement joins TRBV2 to TRBJ2-7, with 7 nucleotides matching TRBD1. Germline values: CDR1 SNHLY, CDR2 FYNNEI. After removal of 9 bases from V and 6 bases from J, the junction contained 14 bases not matched to a gene. This CDR3 spans 14 amino acids. CDR3 residues: CASPIGGRAGEQYF. CDR3 sequence (DNA): TGTGCCAGTCCTATAGGGGGCAGGGCGGGCGAGCAGTACTTC.

The chain has TRBV4-1 and TRBJ1-3, with 7 bases that match TRBD1. With 1 base clipped from V and 2 bases from J, the junction kept 8 bases outside the gene matches. CDR1 is MGHRA and CDR2 is YSYEKL in the germline V gene. The CDR3 consists of 17 residues. The CDR3 nucleotides read TGCGCCAGCAGCCAAGTCCTCAGGGGGGGAACTGGAAACACCATATATTTT. This gives the protein CASSQVLRGGTGNTIYF.

This rearrangement joins TRBV23-1 to TRBJ2-3; the D call may be TRBD1 or TRBD2 (5 bases each). TRBV23-1 belongs to the ORF category, with a function that is uncertain. The CDR3 totals 16 residues. Trimming removed 4 bases from V and 5 bases from J, with 19 bases in between. The CDR3 region is CASSRDGRRFGDTQYF. For the CDR3, the DNA is TGCGCCAGCAGTCGGGACGGGCGGAGGTTTGGAGATACGCAGTATTTT.